The 12 T cell receptor beta chains below all came from one sample that was sequenced in a study of control samples from healthy donors and cancer patients. Assay: immunoSEQ multiplex PCR; the TCRdb copy retains only in-frame clones and omits some. The table includes about 120,000 clones, more than 85% detected once. The sample taken for sequencing was blood. Every receptor here comes from a young woman in good health.

The rearrangement joins TRBV5-1 to TRBJ1-1; 7 bases agree with TRBD1. With V trimmed by 3 bases and J by 4 bases, 15 bases remained unmatched. This CDR3 has 17 amino acids. The germline gives CDR1 SGHRS, CDR2 YFSETQ. CDR3 residues: CASSSRNRQGESTEAFF. CDR3 nucleotide sequence: TGCGCCAGCAGCTCCAGGAATAGACAGGGTGAATCCACTGAAGCTTTCTTT. Filled out from reference TRBV5-1 and TRBJ1-1, the complete variable domain reads KAGVTQTPRYLIKTRGQQVTLSCSPISGHRSVSWYQQTPGQGLQFLFEYFSETQRNKGNFPGRFSGRQFSNSRSEMNVSTLELGDSALYLCASSSRNRQGESTEAFFGQGTRLTVV.

The rearrangement links TRBV10-1 to TRBJ2-2; 9 bases agree with TRBD2. J was trimmed by 4 bases and V by 4 bases; bases with no gene match: 4. CDR3 length: 15 amino acids. Germline V gene data show CDR1 as WNHNN and CDR2 as SYGVQD (reference sequence). CDR3 amino acids: CASSGLAGRTGELFF. As DNA, the CDR3 is TGCGCCAGCAGTGGGCTAGCGGGGCGCACCGGGGAGCTGTTTTTT.

The chain is built from TRBV4-3 and TRBJ2-3; 10 bases agree with TRBD1. V dropped 4 bases and J dropped 2; count of bases not matched to a gene: 3. CDR1 LGHNA and CDR2 YSLEER come from the germline V gene. The CDR3 spans 15 residues. CDR3 DNA: TGCGCCAGCAGCCTGGGACAGGGGCTCACAGATACGCAGTATTTT. Amino acids: CASSLGQGLTDTQYF.

This chain joins TRBV9 and TRBJ1-2; D gene uncertain. The CDR3 is made up of 16 amino acids. V gave up 1 base and J gave up 4 bases, with 17 bases separating them. Germline V gives CDR1 SGDLS, CDR2 YYNGEE. DNA of the CDR3: TGTGCCAGCAGCGTAAGGGATCGTCTCGGTTCCTATGGCTACACCTTC. This sequence encodes CASSVRDRLGSYGYTF. The whole variable domain, filled in from reference TRBV9 and TRBJ1-2, reads DSGVTQTPKHLITATGQRVTLRCSPRSGDLSVYWYQQSLDQGLQFLIQYYNGEERAKGNILERFSAQQFPDLHSELNLSSLELGDSALYFCASSVRDRLGSYGYTFGSGTRLTVV.

V is TRBV6-2 or TRBV6-3 and J is TRBJ2-2, with D perhaps matching TRBD1 or TRBD2 (5 bases each). V lost 2 bases, J lost 0 bases, and 7 bases lay in between. This CDR3 contains 15 residues. Per the germline V gene, CDR1 is MNHEY and CDR2 is SVGEGT. The CDR3 region is CASSYRDPNTGELFF. The CDR3 DNA reads TGTGCCAGCAGTTACCGGGACCCGAACACCGGGGAGCTGTTTTTT.

CDR3 in DNA: TGTGCCAGCAGAAGTTCCGGGGGGAACACCATATATTTT. This encodes CASRSSGGNTIYF. The chain uses TRBV27 and TRBJ1-3, with D tentatively TRBD1 (5 bases). V lost 6 bases and J 7 bases, leaving 13 bases between the germline ends. The CDR3 contains 13 residues. Germline lookup yields CDR1 MNHEY and CDR2 SMNVEV (reference sequence).

The chain carries TRBV13 and TRBJ2-7; D gene ambiguous. Between the trimmed V and J ends, which lost 2 bases and 6 bases, there was a span of 14 bases. The germline gives CDR1 PRHDT, CDR2 FYEKMQ (reference sequence). The CDR3 runs 14 residues. Written as DNA, the CDR3 is TGTGCCAGCAGCTTAACGCCTACCCACACCGAGCAGTACTTC. Translation gives CASSLTPTHTEQYF.

The chain uses TRBV28 and TRBJ1-1; D gene ambiguous. The CDR3 is 12 amino acids. Trimming took off 6 bases at V and 10 bases at J, with 15 bases between the two ends. Germline V gives CDR1 MDHEN, CDR2 SYDVKM. CDR3 in amino acids: CASRTPAGIAFF. The CDR3, as DNA: TGTGCCAGCAGGACCCCAGCCGGGATAGCTTTCTTT.

The J gene is TRBJ2-3, the V gene TRBV7-9; D could derive from TRBD1 or TRBD2 (5 bases each). The CDR3 runs to 14 residues. Trimming took 8 bases from V and 4 from J, leaving 16 bases between them. Per germline, CDR1 SEHNR and CDR2 FQNEAQ (reference sequence). The CDR3 spells CASRREGRADTQYF. CDR3 in DNA: TGTGCCAGCCGGCGTGAGGGGCGTGCAGATACGCAGTATTTT.

The chain has TRBV27 and TRBJ1-1, with TRBD1 matching 8 bases. The CDR3 runs 14 residues. Germline-derived CDR1 and CDR2 are MNHEY and SMNVEV (reference sequence). Trimming took 10 bases from V and 1 from J; bases not matched to a gene: 8. CDR3 protein: CATRTGSTNTEAFF. CDR3 coding DNA: TGTGCCACCCGGACAGGGTCTACGAACACTGAAGCTTTCTTT.

The DNA for the CDR3 is TGTGCCAGCAGCTTAACGTCCAGGAACTATGGCTACACCTTC. Translated: CASSLTSRNYGYTF. This sequence joins TRBV7-2 and TRBJ1-2; no reliable D call. Germline CDR1 reads SGHTA; CDR2 reads FQGNSA. This CDR3 contains 14 residues. Trimming pared 2 bases from V and 2 bases from J, leaving 9 bases between.

To note about this clone: The same CDR3 can be traced to other DNA sequences in this sample. This chain joins TRBV24-1 and TRBJ2-2; TRBD1 matches at 8 bases. This CDR3 region has 14 residues. The germline V gene has CDR1 KGHDR and CDR2 SFDVKD. J gave up 0 bases and V 9 bases, and 2 bases lay outside the gene matches. The CDR3 DNA reads TGTGCCACCGCAGGGGGCGCGAACACCGGGGAGCTGTTTTTT. Residues: CATAGGANTGELFF.